A single sample is the source of the 22 T cell receptor beta chains below, sequenced in a study of immune evolution from preneoplasia to lung adenocarcinoma. Produced via immunoSEQ multiplex PCR; TCRdb's table is partial and in-frame only. The sample includes more than 6,500 clones, 77% seen only once; the top ten take 6.5%. Material: FFPE lung adenocarcinoma in situ tissue. The receptors come from a person aged 60-79 years with lung adenocarcinoma.

In DNA, the CDR3 is TGTGCCAGCCCGAATCCAGGGGGCTATGGCTACACCTTC. Amino acids: CASPNPGGYGYTF. The chain employs TRBV18 and TRBJ1-2, with 7 bases identical to TRBD1. With 8 bases clipped from V and 4 bases from J, the junction kept 7 bases outside the gene matches. CDR1 and CDR2 from the germline V gene are KGHSH and LQKENI. The CDR3 covers 13 residues.

This clone turned up a few times. V usage is TRBV4-1 and J usage is TRBJ1-2, with D tentatively TRBD1 (5 bases). Trimming removed 1 base at V and 2 bases at J, with 11 bases between. Looked up from germline, CDR1 is MGHRA and CDR2 is YSYEKL. This CDR3 spans 15 amino acids. This chain's CDR3 is CASSQGPGPNYGYTF. The CDR3 region has the DNA TGCGCCAGCAGCCAAGGGCCAGGGCCCAACTATGGCTACACCTTC.

The V and J genes are TRBV10-3 and TRBJ2-1, with D tentatively TRBD1 (6 bases). CDR1 ENHRY and CDR2 SYGVKD come from the germline V gene. The CDR3 runs to 16 residues. Trimming cost V 6 bases and J 6 bases, with 21 bases left between them. The CDR3 loop is CAISGIDRSRGNEQFF. Here the CDR3 DNA reads TGTGCCATCAGCGGAATAGACAGATCCAGGGGCAATGAGCAGTTCTTC.

This chain joins TRBV11-2 and TRBJ2-5, with D perhaps TRBD1 (7 bases). Looked up from germline, CDR1 is SGHAT and CDR2 is FQNNGV. This CDR3 has 14 amino acids. V lost 0 bases and J lost 5, with 10 bases in between. CDR3 sequence (DNA): TGTGCCAGCAGCTTAGAATCAGGGGGGGAGACCCAGTACTTC. Its protein product is CASSLESGGETQYF.

Note on this clone: The junction differs from germline at one of its ends, possibly a read error. This chain uses TRBV29-1 with TRBJ1-2; perhaps TRBD1 as D (6 bases). The germline CDR1 and CDR2 sequences are SQVTM and ANQGSEA. The CDR3 is 13 amino acids. The CDR3 loop reads CSVERTAYYGYTF. In DNA form, the CDR3 reads TGCAGCGTTGAGCGGACAGCTTACTATGGCTATACCTTC.

The chain employs TRBV29-1 and TRBJ1-1; no definite D call. V dropped 7 bases and J dropped 1 base, with 13 bases sitting between them. This CDR3 has 13 residues. In germline, CDR1 is SQVTM, CDR2 ANQGSEA. The CDR3 loop is CSGMTPENTEAFF. CDR3 nucleotide sequence: TGCAGCGGTATGACTCCAGAGAACACTGAAGCTTTCTTT.

The chain couples TRBV5-6 to TRBJ2-7, with D maybe TRBD2 (6 bases). The CDR3 spans 13 residues. V was clipped by 4 bases and J by 0 bases, with 8 bases between them. Germline lookup yields CDR1 SGHDT and CDR2 YYEEEE. The chain's CDR3 is CASSRTTSYEQYF. CDR3 in DNA: TGTGCCAGCAGCAGGACTACCTCCTACGAGCAGTACTTC.

The chain joins TRBV6-5 to TRBJ2-7, with TRBD2 identical over 8 bases. This CDR3 is 13 amino acids long. V lost 7 bases, J lost 5 bases, and 7 bases stayed unmatched. CDR1 is MNHEY and CDR2 is SVGAGI in the germline V gene. The CDR3 nucleotides read TGTGCCAGCACCCAACTAGCGGCCCACGAGCAGTACTTC. Amino acids: CASTQLAAHEQYF.

The chain carries TRBV11-2 and TRBJ2-7, with D hard to call. Germline values: CDR1 SGHAT, CDR2 FQNNGV. The CDR3 spans 15 residues. Trimming pared 2 bases from V and 3 bases from J, leaving 14 bases between. The CDR3 spells CASSLTTTLVYEQYF. DNA of the CDR3: TGTGCCAGCAGCTTAACTACGACCCTGGTCTACGAGCAGTACTTC.

The chain has TRBV14 and TRBJ2-1; D is ambiguous. CDR1 and CDR2 from the germline V gene are SGHDN and FVKESK. The CDR3 extends over 15 amino acids. The germline V and J ends were trimmed by 4 bases and 4 bases, with 14 bases remaining between them. As DNA, the CDR3 is TGTGCCAGCAGCCCTTTACGCGGTGGTTACAATGAGCAGTTCTTC. This encodes CASSPLRGGYNEQFF.

V and J are TRBV5-1 and TRBJ2-7; 8 nucleotides match TRBD1. This CDR3 has 15 amino acids. The V gene's germline CDR1 is SGHRS and CDR2 YFSETQ. V shed 0 bases and J 4 bases; nucleotides not matched to a gene: 6. CDR3 nucleotide sequence: TGCGCCAGCAGCTTGGGGGACAGGCCCCTTTACGAGCAGTACTTC. Its translation is CASSLGDRPLYEQYF.

The chain combines TRBV30 with TRBJ1-5; no firm D call. CDR1 and CDR2 (germline): GTSNPN, SVGIG (reference sequence). The CDR3 consists of 15 residues. Trimming shortened V by 0 bases and J by 0 bases, and 9 bases separated the two germline ends. The CDR3, as DNA: TGTGCCTGGAGTGTACGGGCTAATAGCAATCAGCCCCAGCATTTT. Amino acid sequence: CAWSVRANSNQPQHF.

V and J are TRBV28 and TRBJ2-7, with TRBD2 as a possible D gene (7 bases). Trimming stripped 8 bases from V and 4 bases from J, with 21 bases between. This CDR3 contains 15 residues. Germline V lookup: CDR1 MDHEN, CDR2 SYDVKM. The CDR3 protein is CASGEGGGTNYEQYF. The CDR3 DNA is TGTGCCAGCGGCGAAGGGGGGGGAACGAATTACGAGCAGTACTTC.

The V gene is TRBV7-3, the J gene TRBJ1-2; D ambiguous. This CDR3 has 13 amino acids. Germline lookup yields CDR1 SGHTA and CDR2 FQGTGA. V lost 0 bases to trimming and J lost 7 bases, with 9 bases between them. CDR3 bases: TGTGCCAGCAGCTTAACCGGATCGGGTGGCTACACCTTC. As protein: CASSLTGSGGYTF. Full variable domain (missing parts from reference TRBV7-3 and TRBJ1-2): GAGVSQTPSNKVTEKGKYVELRCDPISGHTALYWYRQSLGQGPEFLIYFQGTGAADDSGLPNDRFFAVRPEGSVSTLKIQRTERGDSAVYLCASSLTGSGGYTFGSGTRLTVV.

This clone was seen a single time. The rearrangement uses TRBV6-6 and TRBJ2-1, with 10 nucleotides matching TRBD2. From germline, CDR1 is MNHNY and CDR2 SVGAGI (reference sequence). The CDR3 spans 15 residues. Trimming cost V 5 bases and J 2 bases; bases outside gene matches: 3. The CDR3 nucleotides are TGTGCCAGCAGTGAGCGGGGGGGAACCTACAATGAGCAGTTCTTC. Translating gives CASSERGGTYNEQFF.

In this sample, this clone turned up a few times. CDR3 region: CATLLSTEAFF. The CDR3, as DNA: TGTGCCACCCTCTTGAGCACTGAAGCTTTCTTT. The chain is built from TRBV28 and TRBJ1-1; D is ambiguous. CDR3 length equals 11 residues. V shed 10 bases and J shed 4 bases, with 10 bases lying between them. In germline, CDR1 is MDHEN, CDR2 SYDVKM.

This clone occurred once. The V and J genes are TRBV25-1 and TRBJ2-1; 8 bases are shared with TRBD1. In germline, CDR1 is MGHDK, CDR2 SYGVNS. With V trimmed by 4 bases and J by 4 bases, 9 bases remained unmatched. This CDR3 contains 16 residues. CDR3 protein: CASSVLGQGTYNEQFF. The CDR3 region has the DNA TGTGCCAGCAGTGTCCTCGGACAGGGAACTTACAATGAGCAGTTCTTC.

The sample holds a few counts of this clone. The genes are TRBV7-5 and TRBJ2-7; TRBD2, the table's D call, lacks a check against the DNA. TRBV7-5 counts as a pseudogene. This CDR3 contains 15 residues. The CDR3 DNA reads TGTGCCAGAAGCTCAAACGGCCTAGCGGACTACGAGCAGTACTTC. This codes for CARSSNGLADYEQYF.

This chain links TRBV9 with TRBJ2-2, with 12 nucleotides matching TRBD2. Germline V gives CDR1 SGDLS, CDR2 YYNGEE. V lost 0 bases and J lost 6; bases outside the gene matches: 9. The CDR3 is made up of 18 amino acids. Here the CDR3 reads CASSVAQSLAGGPGELFF. The CDR3 region has the DNA TGTGCCAGCAGCGTAGCTCAATCCCTAGCGGGGGGGCCCGGGGAGCTGTTTTTT.

The chain employs TRBV5-1 and TRBJ1-5, with a weak D call TRBD1 (5 bases). The CDR3 spans 16 residues. Germline values: CDR1 SGHRS, CDR2 YFSETQ. Between the trimmed V and J ends, which lost 4 bases and 0 bases, there was a span of 14 bases. In DNA form, the CDR3 reads TGCGCCAGCAGCCCCGGCGGGGGGGTTAGCAATCAGCCCCAGCATTTT. It is translated as CASSPGGGVSNQPQHF.

The chain has TRBV25-1 and TRBJ2-1; TRBD1 aligns across 7 bases. Per the germline V gene, CDR1 is MGHDK and CDR2 is SYGVNS. The CDR3 covers 14 residues. V lost 5 bases, J lost 6 bases, and 7 bases stayed unmatched. The CDR3 DNA is TGTGCCAGCAGTAGACAGGGCTATGGCAATGAGCAGTTCTTC. This encodes CASSRQGYGNEQFF.

V gene TRBV19 combines with J gene TRBJ2-3; no definite D call. The CDR3 spans 16 residues. Between the trimmed V and J ends, which lost 3 bases and 1 base, there was a span of 14 bases. CDR1 and CDR2 from the germline V gene are LNHDA and SQIVND (reference sequence). DNA of the CDR3: TGTGCCAGTAGTATGCTCGTCCCCCGGGGCACAGATACGCAGTATTTT. As protein: CASSMLVPRGTDTQYF.